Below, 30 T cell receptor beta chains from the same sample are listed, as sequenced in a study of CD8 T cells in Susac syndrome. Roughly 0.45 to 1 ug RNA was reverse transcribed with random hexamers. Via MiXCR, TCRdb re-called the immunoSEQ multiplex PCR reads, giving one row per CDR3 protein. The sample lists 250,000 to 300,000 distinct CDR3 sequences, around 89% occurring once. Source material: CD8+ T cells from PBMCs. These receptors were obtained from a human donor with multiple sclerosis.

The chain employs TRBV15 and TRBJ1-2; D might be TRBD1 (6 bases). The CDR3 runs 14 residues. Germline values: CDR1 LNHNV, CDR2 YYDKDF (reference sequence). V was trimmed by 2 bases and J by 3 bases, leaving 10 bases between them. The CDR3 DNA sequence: TGTGCCACCAGCAGAAAACAGGGCGACTATGGCTACACCTTC. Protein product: CATSRKQGDYGYTF.

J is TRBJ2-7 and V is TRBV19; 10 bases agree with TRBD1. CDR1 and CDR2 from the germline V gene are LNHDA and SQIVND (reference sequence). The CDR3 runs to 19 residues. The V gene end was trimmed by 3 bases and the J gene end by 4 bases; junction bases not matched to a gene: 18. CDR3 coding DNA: TGTGCCAGTAGTATCGTGGGGGCCGCCGGGACAGGGGCCCGATACGAGCAGTACTTC. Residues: CASSIVGAAGTGARYEQYF. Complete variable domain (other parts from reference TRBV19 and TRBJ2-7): DGGITQSPKYLFRKEGQNVTLSCEQNLNHDAMYWYRQDPGQGLRLIYYSQIVNDFQKGDIAEGYSVSREKKESFPLTVTSAQKNPTAFYLCASSIVGAAGTGARYEQYFGPGTRLTVT.

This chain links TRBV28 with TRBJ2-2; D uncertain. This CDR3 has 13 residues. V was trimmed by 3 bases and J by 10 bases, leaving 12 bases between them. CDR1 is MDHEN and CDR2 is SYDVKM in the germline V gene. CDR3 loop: CASSFRVSPELFF. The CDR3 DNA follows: TGTGCCAGCAGTTTTAGGGTCTCTCCGGAGCTGTTTTTT.

The CDR3 nucleotides are TGTGCCAGCAGTTACTTTCAGGGTGATGGCTACACCTTC. Its protein is CASSYFQGDGYTF. The chain recombines TRBV6-5 with TRBJ1-2; maybe TRBD1 (5 bases). Trimming took 1 base from V and 6 from J, leaving 9 bases between them. This CDR3 is built from 13 residues. Germline V CDR1 and CDR2: MNHEY, SVGAGI.

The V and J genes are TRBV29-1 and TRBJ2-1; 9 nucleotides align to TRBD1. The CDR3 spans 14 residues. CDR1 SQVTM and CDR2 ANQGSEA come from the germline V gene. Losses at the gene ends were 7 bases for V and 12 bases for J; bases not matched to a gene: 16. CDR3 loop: CSAQTGTGSFGQFF. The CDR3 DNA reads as TGCAGCGCCCAGACCGGGACAGGGTCCTTCGGGCAGTTCTTC.

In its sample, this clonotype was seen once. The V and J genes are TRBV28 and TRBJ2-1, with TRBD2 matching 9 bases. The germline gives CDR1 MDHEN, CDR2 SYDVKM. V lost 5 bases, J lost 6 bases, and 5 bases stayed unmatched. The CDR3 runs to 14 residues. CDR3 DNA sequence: TGTGCCAGCAGTGACAAGACTAGCGGCAATGAGCAGTTCTTC. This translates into CASSDKTSGNEQFF. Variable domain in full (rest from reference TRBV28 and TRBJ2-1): DVKVTQSSRYLVKRTGEKVFLECVQDMDHENMFWYRQDPGLGLRLIYFSYDVKMKEKGDIPEGYSVSREKKERFSLILESASTNQTSMYLCASSDKTSGNEQFFGPGTRLTVL.

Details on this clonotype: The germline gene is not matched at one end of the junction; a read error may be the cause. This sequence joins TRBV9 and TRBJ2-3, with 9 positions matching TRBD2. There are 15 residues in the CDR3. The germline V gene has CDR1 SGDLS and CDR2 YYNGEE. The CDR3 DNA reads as TGTGCCAGCAGCAGTTCAGCGGGGGGCACACATACGCAGTATTTT. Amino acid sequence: CASSSSAGGTHTQYF.

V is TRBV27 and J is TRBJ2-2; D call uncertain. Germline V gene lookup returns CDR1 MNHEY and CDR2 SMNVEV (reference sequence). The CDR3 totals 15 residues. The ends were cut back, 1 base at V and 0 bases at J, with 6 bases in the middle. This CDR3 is CASSLFRANTGELFF. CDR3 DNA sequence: TGTGCCAGCAGTTTATTTCGGGCGAACACCGGGGAGCTGTTTTTT.

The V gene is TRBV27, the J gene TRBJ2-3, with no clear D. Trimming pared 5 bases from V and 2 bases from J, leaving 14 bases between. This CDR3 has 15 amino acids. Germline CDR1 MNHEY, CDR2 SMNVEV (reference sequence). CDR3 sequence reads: CASSTFSVFTDTQYF. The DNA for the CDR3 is TGTGCCAGCAGTACCTTTTCGGTTTTCACAGATACGCAGTATTTT.

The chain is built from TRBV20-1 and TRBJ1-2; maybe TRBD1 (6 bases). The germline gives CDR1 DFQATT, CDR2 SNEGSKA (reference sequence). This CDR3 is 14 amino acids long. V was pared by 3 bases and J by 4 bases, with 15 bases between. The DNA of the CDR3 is TGCAGTGCTAGTCCGGGACACTCGATCTATGGCTACACCTTC. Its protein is CSASPGHSIYGYTF.

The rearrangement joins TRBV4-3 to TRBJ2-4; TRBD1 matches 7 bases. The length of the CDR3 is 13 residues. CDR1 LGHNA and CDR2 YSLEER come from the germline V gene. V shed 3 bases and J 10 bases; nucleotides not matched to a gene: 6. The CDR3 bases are TGCGCCAGCAGCCAGACCCCGGGACAGATTCAGTACTTC. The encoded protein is CASSQTPGQIQYF.

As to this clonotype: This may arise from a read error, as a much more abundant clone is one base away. The CDR3 protein is CASSPWTGGYEQYF. CDR3 DNA: TGTGCCAGCAGCCCCTGGACAGGGGGCTACGAGCAGTACTTC. The genes are TRBV7-2 and TRBJ2-7; 10 bases fit TRBD1. CDR3 length: 14 amino acids. Germline values: CDR1 SGHTA, CDR2 FQGNSA. V shed 5 bases, J shed 3 bases, and the junction held 4 bases outside the gene matches.

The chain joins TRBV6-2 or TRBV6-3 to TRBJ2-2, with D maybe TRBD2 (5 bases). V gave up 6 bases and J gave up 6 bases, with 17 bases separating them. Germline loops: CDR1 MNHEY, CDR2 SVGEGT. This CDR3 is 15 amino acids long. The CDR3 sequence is CASRDGEREAGELFF. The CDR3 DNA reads TGTGCCAGCAGGGATGGGGAGAGGGAAGCCGGGGAGCTGTTTTTT.

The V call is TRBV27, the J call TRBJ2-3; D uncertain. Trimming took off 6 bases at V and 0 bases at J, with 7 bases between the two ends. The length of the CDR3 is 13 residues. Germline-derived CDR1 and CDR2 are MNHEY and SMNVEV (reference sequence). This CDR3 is CASRAGSTDTQYF. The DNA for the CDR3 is TGTGCCAGCAGGGCAGGTAGCACAGATACGCAGTATTTT.

The CDR3 nucleotides are TGTGCCACCAGTGACGGACAGACTACTGTTGAGGAGCTGTTTTTT. Its translation: CATSDGQTTVEELFF. V gene TRBV24-1 combines with J gene TRBJ2-2; TRBD1 might be the D (6 bases). Deletions cut 4 bases from V and 10 bases from J, with 18 bases between. CDR1 KGHDR and CDR2 SFDVKD come from the germline V gene. CDR3 length: 15 residues.

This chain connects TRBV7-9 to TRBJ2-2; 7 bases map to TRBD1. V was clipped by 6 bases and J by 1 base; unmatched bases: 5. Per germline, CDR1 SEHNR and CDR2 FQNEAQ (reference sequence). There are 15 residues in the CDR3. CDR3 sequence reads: CASRAAGGNTGELFF. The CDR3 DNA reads TGTGCCAGCAGGGCGGCAGGGGGGAACACCGGGGAGCTGTTTTTT.

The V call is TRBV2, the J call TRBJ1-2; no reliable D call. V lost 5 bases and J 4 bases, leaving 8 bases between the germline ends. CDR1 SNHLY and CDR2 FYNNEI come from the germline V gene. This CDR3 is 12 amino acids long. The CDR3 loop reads CASSTSSYGYTF. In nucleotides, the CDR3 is TGTGCCAGCAGTACTTCTTCCTATGGCTACACCTTC. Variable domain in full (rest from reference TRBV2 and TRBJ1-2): EPEVTQTPSHQVTQMGQEVILRCVPISNHLYFYWYRQILGQKVEFLVSFYNNEISEKSEIFDDQFSVERPDGSNFTLKIRSTKLEDSAMYFCASSTSSYGYTFGSGTRLTVV.

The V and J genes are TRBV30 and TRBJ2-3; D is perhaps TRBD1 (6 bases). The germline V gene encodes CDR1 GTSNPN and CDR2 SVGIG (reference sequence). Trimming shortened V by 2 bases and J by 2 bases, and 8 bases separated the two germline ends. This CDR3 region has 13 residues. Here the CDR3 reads CAWSQGNTDTQYF. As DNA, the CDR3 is TGTGCCTGGAGTCAGGGGAACACAGATACGCAGTATTTT.

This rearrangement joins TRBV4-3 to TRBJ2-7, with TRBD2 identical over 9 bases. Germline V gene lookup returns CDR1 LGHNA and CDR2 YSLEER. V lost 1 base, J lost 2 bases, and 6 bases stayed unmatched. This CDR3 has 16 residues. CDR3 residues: CASSQATSGFTYEQYF. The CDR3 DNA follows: TGCGCCAGCAGCCAAGCTACTAGCGGGTTTACCTACGAGCAGTACTTC.

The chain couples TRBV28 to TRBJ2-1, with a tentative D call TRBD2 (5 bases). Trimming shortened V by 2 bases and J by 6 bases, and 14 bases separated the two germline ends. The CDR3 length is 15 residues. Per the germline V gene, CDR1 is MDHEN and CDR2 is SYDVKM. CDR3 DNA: TGTGCCAGCAGTTTAAATCGCGGGCGTATCAATGAGCAGTTCTTC. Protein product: CASSLNRGRINEQFF.

The CDR3 nucleotides read TGTGCCAGCAGTTCCATCCCGGGACTCATGAACACTGAAGCTTTCTTT. It specifies CASSSIPGLMNTEAFF. This chain joins TRBV27 and TRBJ1-1; the D gene is possibly TRBD1 (5 bases). Germline-derived CDR1 and CDR2 are MNHEY and SMNVEV (reference sequence). The CDR3 loop spans 16 amino acids. Trimming pared 4 bases from V and 0 bases from J, leaving 15 bases between.

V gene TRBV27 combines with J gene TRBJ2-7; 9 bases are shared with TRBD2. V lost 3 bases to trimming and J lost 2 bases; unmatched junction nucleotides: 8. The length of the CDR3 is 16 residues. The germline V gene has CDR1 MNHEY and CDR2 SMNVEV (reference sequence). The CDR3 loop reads CASSLASGVYPYEQYF. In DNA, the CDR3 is TGTGCCAGCAGTTTGGCTAGCGGGGTATACCCCTACGAGCAGTACTTC.

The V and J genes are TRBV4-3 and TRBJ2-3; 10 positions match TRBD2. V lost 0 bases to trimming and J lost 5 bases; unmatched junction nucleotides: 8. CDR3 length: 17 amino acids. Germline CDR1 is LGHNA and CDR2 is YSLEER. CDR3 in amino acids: CASSQDGLAAPEDTQYF. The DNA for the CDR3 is TGCGCCAGCAGCCAAGATGGACTAGCGGCCCCTGAAGATACGCAGTATTTT.

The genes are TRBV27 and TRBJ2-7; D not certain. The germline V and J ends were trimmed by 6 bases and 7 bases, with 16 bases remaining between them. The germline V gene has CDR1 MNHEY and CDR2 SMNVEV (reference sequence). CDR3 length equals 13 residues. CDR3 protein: CASSNRNRAEQYF. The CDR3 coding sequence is TGTGCCAGCAGCAACCGAAATAGGGCAGAGCAGTACTTC.

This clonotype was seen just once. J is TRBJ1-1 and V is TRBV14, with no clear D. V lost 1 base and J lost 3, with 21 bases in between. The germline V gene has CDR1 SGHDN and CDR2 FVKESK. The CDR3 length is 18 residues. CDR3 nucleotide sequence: TGTGCCAGCAGCCAAGGTGGCGGTGGCTGGGATTTGGACACTGAAGCTTTCTTT. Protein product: CASSQGGGGWDLDTEAFF.

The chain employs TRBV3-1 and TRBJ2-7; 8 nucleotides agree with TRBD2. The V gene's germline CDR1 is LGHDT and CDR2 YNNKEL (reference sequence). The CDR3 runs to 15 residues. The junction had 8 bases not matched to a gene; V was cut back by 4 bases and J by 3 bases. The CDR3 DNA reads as TGTGCCAGCAGCCCAGCGGGAGATGGGAACTACGAGCAGTACTTC. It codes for CASSPAGDGNYEQYF.

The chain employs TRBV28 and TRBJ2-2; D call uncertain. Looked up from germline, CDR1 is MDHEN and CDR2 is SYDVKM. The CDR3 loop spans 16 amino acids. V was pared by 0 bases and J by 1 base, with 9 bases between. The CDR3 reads CASSLWTDRNTGELFF. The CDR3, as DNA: TGTGCCAGCAGTTTATGGACGGACCGGAACACCGGGGAGCTGTTTTTT.

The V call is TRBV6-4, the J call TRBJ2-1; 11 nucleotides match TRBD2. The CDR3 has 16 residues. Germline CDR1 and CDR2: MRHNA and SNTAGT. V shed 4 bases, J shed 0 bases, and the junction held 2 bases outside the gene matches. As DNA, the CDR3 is TGTGCCAGCAGTGTAGCGGGAGGGTTCTCCTACAATGAGCAGTTCTTC. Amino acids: CASSVAGGFSYNEQFF.

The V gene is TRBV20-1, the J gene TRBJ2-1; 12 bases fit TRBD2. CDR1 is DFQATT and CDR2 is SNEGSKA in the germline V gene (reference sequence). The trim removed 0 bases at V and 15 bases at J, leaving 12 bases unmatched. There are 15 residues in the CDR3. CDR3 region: CSARDIGTSGFAAFF. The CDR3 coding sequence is TGCAGTGCTAGAGATATAGGGACTAGCGGGTTTGCGGCGTTCTTC.

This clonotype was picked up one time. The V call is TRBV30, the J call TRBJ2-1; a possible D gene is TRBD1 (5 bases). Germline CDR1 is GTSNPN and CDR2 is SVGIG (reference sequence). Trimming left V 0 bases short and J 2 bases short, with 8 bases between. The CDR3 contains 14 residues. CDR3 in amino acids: CAWSVQAPYNEQFF. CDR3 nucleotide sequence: TGTGCCTGGAGTGTACAGGCCCCCTACAATGAGCAGTTCTTC.